The 21 T cell receptor beta chains presented below share a single source sample, sequenced in a study of cytomegalovirus exposure and HLA in healthy donors. PCR amplification relied on 60 Vbeta primers (plus 13 Jbeta primers). The assay was immunoSEQ multiplex PCR, and TCRdb's table has in-frame clones only and misses some. The sample has over 110,000 clones; 79% are singletons. The sample consisted of PBMCs. The receptors were gathered from a female donor in good health and CMV-seronegative.

The V gene is TRBV20-1, the J gene TRBJ2-7; maybe TRBD1 (6 bases). Germline CDR1 and CDR2: DFQATT and SNEGSKA (reference sequence). Deletions cut 5 bases from V and 2 bases from J, with 7 bases between. The length of the CDR3 is 11 residues. The chain's CDR3 is CSARDTYEQYF. In DNA form, the CDR3 reads TGCAGTGCTCGGGACACCTACGAGCAGTACTTC.

This clone was detected only a few times. The chain employs TRBV19 and TRBJ1-4; D call uncertain. From germline, CDR1 is LNHDA and CDR2 SQIVND (reference sequence). The CDR3 has 16 residues. V lost 3 bases and J lost 11, with 22 bases in between. In DNA, the CDR3 is TGTGCCAGTAGTATGAGTGGAGGGTGCCCTGATTTGAAACTGTTTTTT. Its translation is CASSMSGGCPDLKLFF.

The CDR3 spells CASSLFPGELFF. As DNA, the CDR3 is TGTGCCAGCAGCCTTTTTCCCGGGGAGCTGTTTTTT. This chain links TRBV7-2 with TRBJ2-2; D is unresolved. Trimming cost V 5 bases and J 6 bases, with 7 bases left between them. Germline-derived CDR1 and CDR2 are SGHTA and FQGNSA. This CDR3 has 12 amino acids.

This chain connects TRBV9 to TRBJ2-3; D gene unclear. This CDR3 comprises 13 residues. Per the germline V gene, CDR1 is SGDLS and CDR2 is YYNGEE. V lost 5 bases, J lost 2 bases, and 9 bases lay in between. The CDR3 loop is CASSTRVTDTQYF. The CDR3 nucleotides read TGTGCCAGCAGTACCCGGGTCACAGATACGCAGTATTTT.

The chain combines TRBV5-4 with TRBJ2-1, with 11 bases fitting TRBD2. Germline V CDR1 and CDR2: SGHNT, YYREEE (reference sequence). V dropped 1 base and J dropped 8; count of bases not matched to a gene: 5. The CDR3 length is 15 residues. CDR3 bases: TGTGCCAGCAGCTTGCGACTAGCGGGGACGGATGAGCAGTTCTTC. Its protein is CASSLRLAGTDEQFF.

J is TRBJ1-2 and V is TRBV25-1, with 10 bases identical to TRBD1. Looked up from germline, CDR1 is MGHDK and CDR2 is SYGVNS. The V segment lost 6 bases and the J segment 5 bases; nucleotides outside the gene matches: 3. The CDR3 totals 13 residues. CDR3 amino acids: CASRGQGVYGYTF. The CDR3 region has the DNA TGTGCCAGCAGAGGACAGGGGGTGTATGGCTACACCTTC.

The genes are TRBV2 and TRBJ2-5; 7 bases are shared with TRBD1. The CDR3 runs 19 residues. Losses at the gene ends were 4 bases for V and 4 bases for J; bases not matched to a gene: 21. Germline V gene data show CDR1 as SNHLY and CDR2 as FYNNEI. CDR3 region: CASSGDSTGQTFVGETQYF. CDR3 nucleotides: TGTGCCAGCAGTGGTGATTCCACGGGACAGACATTCGTAGGAGAGACCCAGTACTTC.

The chain carries TRBV18 and TRBJ2-5; perhaps TRBD1 as D (6 bases). The DNA end is a closer match to TRBJ2-7, so the J assignment may be wrong. The CDR3 sequence is 12 residues long. Germline V gene sequence: CDR1 KGHSH, CDR2 LQKENI. CDR3 nucleotides: TGTGCCAGCTCAGCGACAGGACGCGAGCAGTACTTC. It translates to CASSATGREQYF.

The chain joins TRBV5-4 to TRBJ1-2; unclear D gene. Between the trimmed V and J ends, which lost 1 base and 6 bases, there was a span of 4 bases. Looked up from germline, CDR1 is SGHNT and CDR2 is YYREEE (reference sequence). The length of the CDR3 is 11 residues. For the CDR3, the DNA is TGTGCCAGCAGCTTGCGGGATGGCTACACCTTC. This sequence encodes CASSLRDGYTF.

The chain links TRBV7-3 to TRBJ2-3; D not certain. The CDR3 spans 14 residues. Germline V gives CDR1 SGHTA, CDR2 FQGTGA. The V end was cut by 5 bases, the J end by 0 bases, with 9 bases between. The CDR3 region is CASSLASSTDTQYF. DNA of the CDR3: TGTGCCAGCAGCCTCGCGTCTAGCACAGATACGCAGTATTTT.

This rearrangement joins TRBV19 to TRBJ1-4; the D is unclear. The CDR3 sequence is 18 residues long. V lost 3 bases, J lost 0 bases, and 17 bases lay in between. Germline V gives CDR1 LNHDA, CDR2 SQIVND (reference sequence). The CDR3 protein is CASSIGWYLTATNEKLFF. The CDR3 coding sequence is TGTGCCAGTAGTATCGGATGGTACCTAACAGCAACTAATGAAAAACTGTTTTTT.

The V and J genes are TRBV10-3 and TRBJ2-5; weak D call: TRBD2 (5 bases). V was shortened by 6 bases and J by 0 bases, with 8 bases between the two germline ends. The germline gives CDR1 ENHRY, CDR2 SYGVKD. CDR3 length equals 13 residues. CDR3 in amino acids: CAIRRADQETQYF. Written as DNA, the CDR3 is TGTGCCATCAGGAGAGCGGACCAAGAGACCCAGTACTTC.

The chain recombines TRBV4-3 with TRBJ1-4, with a tentative D call TRBD1 (5 bases). V shed 0 bases and J shed 5 bases, with 13 bases lying between them. The germline gives CDR1 LGHNA, CDR2 YSLEER. The CDR3 length is 16 residues. The CDR3 coding sequence is TGCGCCAGCAGCCAAGAAATTCGGGGGTACAATGAAAAACTGTTTTTT. Its translation is CASSQEIRGYNEKLFF.

V gene TRBV5-1 combines with J gene TRBJ2-3, with a weak D call TRBD1 (6 bases). CDR1 and CDR2 from the germline V gene are SGHRS and YFSETQ. Trimming pared 1 base from V and 6 bases from J, leaving 12 bases between. The CDR3 has 14 amino acids. CDR3 sequence (DNA): TGCGCCAGCAGCTTGACCCAGGGGTGGGATACGCAGTATTTT. Encoded protein: CASSLTQGWDTQYF.

This clone was found a few times. The genes are TRBV11-2 and TRBJ2-1; 8 nucleotides line up with TRBD1. The CDR3 has 17 residues. The V gene's germline CDR1 is SGHAT and CDR2 FQNNGV. The ends lost 5 bases at V and 3 bases at J; junction bases unmatched: 12. CDR3 sequence (DNA): TGTGCCAGCAGCCAGGAGGACAGGGAGGTAGTCTACAATGAGCAGTTCTTC. Protein sequence: CASSQEDREVVYNEQFF.

The genes are TRBV15 and TRBJ2-3, with D perhaps TRBD1 (5 bases). Germline-derived CDR1 and CDR2 are LNHNV and YYDKDF (reference sequence). CDR3 length: 13 amino acids. V was clipped by 0 bases and J by 6 bases, with 7 bases between them. The CDR3, as DNA: TGTGCCACCAGCAGAGATAGGGGCGATACGCAGTATTTT. Translating it yields CATSRDRGDTQYF.

This chain uses TRBV5-4 with TRBJ2-7, with 14 bases aligning to TRBD2. Looked up from germline, CDR1 is SGHNT and CDR2 is YYREEE (reference sequence). The CDR3 is 16 amino acids. The V gene end was trimmed by 5 bases and the J gene end by 5 bases; junction bases not matched to a gene: 9. The CDR3 DNA reads as TGTGCCAGCAGACCCGGGACTAGCGGGAGAAGCAACGAGCAGTACTTC. Translation: CASRPGTSGRSNEQYF.

V usage is TRBV29-1 and J usage is TRBJ2-7; D ambiguous. CDR1 and CDR2 (germline): SQVTM, ANQGSEA. Deletions cut 4 bases from V and 7 bases from J, with 17 bases between. The CDR3 is 13 residues long. CDR3 loop: CSVAGGPLSEQYF. For the CDR3, the DNA is TGCAGCGTTGCTGGTGGCCCGTTGTCGGAGCAGTACTTC.

The J gene is TRBJ2-7, the V gene TRBV7-2; a possible D gene is TRBD2 (6 bases). V dropped 5 bases and J dropped 0 bases, with 11 bases sitting between them. The CDR3 consists of 14 residues. In germline, CDR1 is SGHTA, CDR2 FQGNSA. This CDR3 reads CASSQEGSSYEQYF. For the CDR3, the DNA is TGTGCCAGCAGCCAGGAGGGGAGCTCCTACGAGCAGTACTTC.

The gene calls are TRBV9 and TRBJ1-5; D gene uncertain. The V and J ends lost 0 bases and 0 bases respectively, with 7 bases between them. Germline V CDR1 and CDR2: SGDLS, YYNGEE. The CDR3 has 15 residues. This CDR3 is CASSVGLYSNQPQHF. DNA for the CDR3: TGTGCCAGCAGCGTAGGACTGTATAGCAATCAGCCCCAGCATTTT.

This clone was seen only a few times. Other DNA sequences in this sample translate to the same CDR3. The CDR3 loop is CASSKTGANTGELFF. For the CDR3, the DNA is TGTGCCAGCAGCAAGACAGGGGCTAACACCGGGGAGCTGTTTTTT. The V call is TRBV9, the J call TRBJ2-2; 8 nucleotides match TRBD1. V was pared by 4 bases and J by 2 bases, with 4 bases of the junction left unmatched. Germline V gene lookup returns CDR1 SGDLS and CDR2 YYNGEE. The CDR3 sequence is 15 residues long.